Listed here are 20 T cell receptor beta chains from one sample, sequenced in a study of blood T cell repertoires in COVID-19. The table came from immunoSEQ multiplex PCR; TCRdb's copy has only in-frame clones and leaves some out. Here the sample spans 250,000 to 350,000 clones, around 84% being singletons. Source material: peripheral blood. These receptors were collected from a human donor with COVID-19, enrolled during active disease. The donor label of this sample is uncertain.

The chain has TRBV19 and TRBJ1-6; D is uncertain. The germline V and J ends were trimmed by 5 bases and 5 bases, with 10 bases remaining between them. The germline gives CDR1 LNHDA, CDR2 SQIVND (reference sequence). CDR3 length: 14 residues. In DNA form, the CDR3 reads TGTGCCAGTAGTGGGGAGAGAGATAATTCACCCCTCCACTTT. This encodes CASSGERDNSPLHF.

The sample holds one count of this clone. CDR3 sequence reads: CASSKESGTNTEAFF. The CDR3 DNA reads TGTGCCAGCAGTAAAGAATCCGGGACAAACACTGAAGCTTTCTTT. The chain employs TRBV27 and TRBJ1-1; D is perhaps TRBD1 (6 bases). The CDR3 contains 15 residues. The germline V gene encodes CDR1 MNHEY and CDR2 SMNVEV (reference sequence). V was cut by 5 bases and J by 2 bases, with 15 bases left in between.

This CDR3 is CATSRDRGTGGGKLFF. The DNA of the CDR3 is TGTGCCACCAGCAGAGATCGGGGGACAGGGGGCGGAAAACTGTTTTTT. This rearrangement joins TRBV15 to TRBJ1-4; 12 nucleotides agree with TRBD1. CDR1 and CDR2 from the germline V gene are LNHNV and YYDKDF (reference sequence). Trimming removed 0 bases from V and 10 bases from J; junction bases left unmatched: 6. This CDR3 comprises 16 residues.

The CDR3 DNA reads as TGTGCCAGCAGTTTCGGGACAGGGATCGACAATCAGCCCCAGCATTTT. It specifies CASSFGTGIDNQPQHF. The chain combines TRBV28 with TRBJ1-5, with TRBD1 matching 9 bases. With 3 bases clipped from V and 3 bases from J, the junction kept 6 bases outside the gene matches. The CDR3 sequence is 16 residues long. Germline CDR1 is MDHEN and CDR2 is SYDVKM. The variable domain in full, with the rest retrieved from reference TRBV28 and TRBJ1-5, is DVKVTQSSRYLVKRTGEKVFLECVQDMDHENMFWYRQDPGLGLRLIYFSYDVKMKEKGDIPEGYSVSREKKERFSLILESASTNQTSMYLCASSFGTGIDNQPQHFGDGTRLSIL.

V and J are TRBV11-3 and TRBJ2-3; TRBD2 aligns across 15 bases. The CDR3 contains 14 residues. The germline V gene encodes CDR1 SGHNT and CDR2 YENEEA. The ends lost 5 bases at V and 11 bases at J; junction bases unmatched: 5. The CDR3 protein is CASSPGLAGGVQYF. The CDR3 DNA reads TGTGCCAGCAGCCCGGGACTAGCGGGAGGAGTGCAGTATTTT.

V and J are TRBV27 and TRBJ1-6; 7 positions agree with TRBD1. V lost 7 bases, J lost 7 bases, and 13 bases stayed unmatched. CDR3 size: 16 residues. CDR1 and CDR2 from the germline V gene are MNHEY and SMNVEV (reference sequence). The CDR3 is CASTLSRGQPNSPLHF. The CDR3 DNA sequence: TGTGCCAGCACCCTATCGCGGGGACAGCCGAATTCACCCCTCCACTTT.

The J gene is TRBJ2-7, the V gene TRBV19; TRBD1 matches at 10 bases. V lost 3 bases, J lost 4 bases, and 6 bases stayed unmatched. This CDR3 is built from 15 residues. Germline loops: CDR1 LNHDA, CDR2 SQIVND (reference sequence). CDR3 coding DNA: TGTGCCAGTAGTATCCCGGGACAGGGGACATACGAGCAGTACTTC. This gives the protein CASSIPGQGTYEQYF.

This clone was found a few times. Here the CDR3 reads CASSAEGTSGNNEQFF. The CDR3 DNA is TGTGCCAGCAGCGCGGAGGGGACTAGCGGAAACAATGAGCAGTTCTTC. The chain has TRBV5-8 and TRBJ2-1; 11 bases map to TRBD2. The length of the CDR3 is 16 residues. Trimming cost V 4 bases and J 5 bases; bases outside gene matches: 8. Germline CDR1 and CDR2: SGHTS and YDEGEE.

V is TRBV19 and J is TRBJ1-1; tentatively, D is TRBD1 (5 bases). Germline lookup yields CDR1 LNHDA and CDR2 SQIVND (reference sequence). Trimming removed 8 bases from V and 3 bases from J, with 19 bases in between. The CDR3 has 15 residues. The CDR3 loop is CASGPGHTGDTEAFF. The CDR3 DNA follows: TGTGCCAGTGGGCCGGGGCACACGGGGGACACTGAAGCTTTCTTT.

This clone was counted once. The rearrangement uses TRBV7-9 and TRBJ1-6, with TRBD1 matching 11 bases. This CDR3 contains 16 residues. Germline V gene lookup returns CDR1 SEHNR and CDR2 FQNEAQ (reference sequence). V lost 5 bases and J lost 8; bases outside the gene matches: 8. CDR3 bases: TGTGCCAGCAGCCGGACCCTGGGACAGGGGGATTCACCCCTCCACTTT. Its translation: CASSRTLGQGDSPLHF.

This clone was observed a few times. The chain links TRBV3-1 (or the pseudogene TRBV3-2) to TRBJ1-2; D is uncertain. CDR1 is LGHDT, CDR2 YNNKEL, per germline (reference sequence). The V gene lost 0 bases and the J gene lost 6 bases, with 8 bases spanning the gap. This CDR3 is 13 amino acids long. CDR3 nucleotides: TGTGCCAGCAGCCAAGATTACCAGAATGGCTACACCTTC. Its translation: CASSQDYQNGYTF.

This clone was counted between two and nine times. The chain carries TRBV7-2 and TRBJ1-1; D is ambiguous. The CDR3 loop spans 13 amino acids. The ends were cut back, 5 bases at V and 6 bases at J, with 13 bases in the middle. Germline CDR1 SGHTA, CDR2 FQGNSA. Written as DNA, the CDR3 is TGTGCCAGCAGCATAACGGCAGCGGCTGAAGCTTTCTTT. This gives the protein CASSITAAAEAFF.

The table lists this clone with a count of one. V and J are TRBV5-6 and TRBJ2-5; TRBD2 is a possible D gene (5 bases). Trimming removed 8 bases at V and 1 base at J, with 15 bases between. Germline assignment: CDR1 SGHDT and CDR2 YYEEEE. The CDR3 sequence is 14 residues long. The CDR3 DNA reads as TGTGCCAGTAAACAAGCGGCCCCCCAAGAGACCCAGTACTTC. Translation: CASKQAAPQETQYF.

This clone was observed once. The chain's CDR3 is CASRSAGGMSTEAFF. The CDR3 DNA reads as TGTGCCAGCCGGTCCGCCGGGGGAATGTCCACTGAAGCTTTCTTT. The gene calls are TRBV28 and TRBJ1-1, with a possible D match to TRBD1 (5 bases). This CDR3 is 15 amino acids long. The germline gives CDR1 MDHEN, CDR2 SYDVKM. Trimming shortened V by 8 bases and J by 4 bases, and 20 bases separated the two germline ends.

The chain links TRBV28 to TRBJ1-1, with D possibly matching TRBD1 (5 bases). The CDR3 contains 15 residues. Per germline, CDR1 MDHEN and CDR2 SYDVKM. The V end lost 5 bases, the J end lost 10 bases, and 23 bases lay between the germline ends. CDR3 region: CASSETLTGDWGAFF. The CDR3 DNA is TGTGCCAGCAGTGAGACTTTAACAGGCGATTGGGGAGCTTTCTTT.

The chain is built from TRBV7-2 and TRBJ2-5; a weak D match, TRBD1 (6 bases). CDR1 and CDR2 (germline): SGHTA, FQGNSA. This CDR3 contains 14 residues. V lost 4 bases to trimming and J lost 2 bases, with 11 bases between them. As DNA, the CDR3 is TGTGCCAGCAGCTCCATGAGGGGGCAAGAGACCCAGTACTTC. It specifies CASSSMRGQETQYF.

This clone was counted a few times. The genes are TRBV7-6 and TRBJ2-3; the D is unclear. Between the trimmed V and J ends, which lost 4 bases and 0 bases, there was a span of 11 bases. This CDR3 region has 15 residues. From germline, CDR1 is SGHVS and CDR2 FNYEAQ. CDR3 residues: CASSSVITSTDTQYF. The CDR3 DNA is TGTGCCAGCAGCTCCGTAATTACTAGCACAGATACGCAGTATTTT.

The chain combines TRBV7-9 with TRBJ1-2; TRBD1 matches 7 bases. Germline trimming cut 2 bases from V and 7 bases from J; bases unmatched to any gene: 13. CDR1 and CDR2 from the germline V gene are SEHNR and FQNEAQ (reference sequence). The CDR3 extends over 16 amino acids. The CDR3 loop reads CASSLIDQGVNVGYTF. CDR3 DNA: TGTGCCAGCAGCTTAATAGATCAGGGGGTGAATGTTGGCTACACCTTC.

This clone was seen a single time. The V call is TRBV19, the J call TRBJ1-2; the match to TRBD1 covers 7 bases. V gave up 8 bases and J gave up 5 bases; unmatched junction bases: 14. The CDR3 is made up of 15 amino acids. Per the germline V gene, CDR1 is LNHDA and CDR2 is SQIVND (reference sequence). The CDR3 loop is CASGVVWTGLYGYTF. The CDR3, as DNA: TGTGCCAGTGGAGTGGTATGGACAGGACTGTATGGCTACACCTTC.

The V and J genes are TRBV7-2 and TRBJ1-1; D is perhaps TRBD1 (6 bases). The CDR3 spans 15 residues. Germline V gene sequence: CDR1 SGHTA, CDR2 FQGNSA. Trimming removed 1 base at V and 4 bases at J, with 13 bases between. The CDR3 here is CASSLGPTGSTEAFF. Written as DNA, the CDR3 is TGTGCCAGCAGCTTAGGACCAACAGGGAGCACTGAAGCTTTCTTT.